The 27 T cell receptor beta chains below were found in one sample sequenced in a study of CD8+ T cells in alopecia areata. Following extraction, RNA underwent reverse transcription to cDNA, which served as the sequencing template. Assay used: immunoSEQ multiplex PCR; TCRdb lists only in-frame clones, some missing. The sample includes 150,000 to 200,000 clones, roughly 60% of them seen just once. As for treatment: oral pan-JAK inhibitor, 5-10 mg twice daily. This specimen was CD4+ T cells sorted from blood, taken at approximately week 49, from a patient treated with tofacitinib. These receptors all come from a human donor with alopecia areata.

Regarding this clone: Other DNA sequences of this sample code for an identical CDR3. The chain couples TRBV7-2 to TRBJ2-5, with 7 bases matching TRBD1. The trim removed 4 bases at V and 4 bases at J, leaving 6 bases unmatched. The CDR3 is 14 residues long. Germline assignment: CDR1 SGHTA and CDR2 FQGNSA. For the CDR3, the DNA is TGTGCCAGCAGCTCCAGGACAGGTGGAGAGACCCAGTACTTC. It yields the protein CASSSRTGGETQYF.

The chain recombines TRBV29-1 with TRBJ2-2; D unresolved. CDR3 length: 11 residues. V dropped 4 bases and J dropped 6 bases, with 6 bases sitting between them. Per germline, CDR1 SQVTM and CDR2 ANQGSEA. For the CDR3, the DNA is TGCAGCGTTGTTTCGGCCGGGGAGCTGTTTTTT. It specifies CSVVSAGELFF.

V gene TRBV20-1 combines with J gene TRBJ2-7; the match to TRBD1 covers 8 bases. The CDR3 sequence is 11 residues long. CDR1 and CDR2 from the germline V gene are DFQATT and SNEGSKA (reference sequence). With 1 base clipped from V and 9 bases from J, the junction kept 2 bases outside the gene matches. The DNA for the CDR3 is TGCAGTGCTAGAGCGGACAGGGTGCAGTACTTC. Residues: CSARADRVQYF.

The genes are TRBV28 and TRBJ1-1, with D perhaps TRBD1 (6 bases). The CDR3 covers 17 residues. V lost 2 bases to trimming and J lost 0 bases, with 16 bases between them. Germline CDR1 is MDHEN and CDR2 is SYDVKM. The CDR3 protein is CASSLTGGAGMNTEAFF. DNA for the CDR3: TGTGCCAGCAGTTTAACCGGGGGCGCAGGAATGAACACTGAAGCTTTCTTT.

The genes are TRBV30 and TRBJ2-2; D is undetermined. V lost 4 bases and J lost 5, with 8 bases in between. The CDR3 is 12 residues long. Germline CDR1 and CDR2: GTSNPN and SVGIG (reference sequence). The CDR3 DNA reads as TGTGCCTGGACTTCCGGAACCGGGGAGCTGTTTTTT. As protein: CAWTSGTGELFF.

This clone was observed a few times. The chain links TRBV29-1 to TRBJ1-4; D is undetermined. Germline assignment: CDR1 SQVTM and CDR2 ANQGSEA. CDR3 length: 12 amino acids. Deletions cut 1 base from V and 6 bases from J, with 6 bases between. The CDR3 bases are TGCAGCGTTGAAGGGTTCGATGAAAAACTGTTTTTT. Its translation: CSVEGFDEKLFF.

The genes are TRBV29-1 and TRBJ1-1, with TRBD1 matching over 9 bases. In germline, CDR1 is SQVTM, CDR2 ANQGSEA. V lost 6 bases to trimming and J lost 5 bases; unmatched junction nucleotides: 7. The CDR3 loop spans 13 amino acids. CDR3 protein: CSVVHGTGTEAFF. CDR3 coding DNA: TGCAGCGTCGTACACGGGACAGGGACTGAAGCTTTCTTT.

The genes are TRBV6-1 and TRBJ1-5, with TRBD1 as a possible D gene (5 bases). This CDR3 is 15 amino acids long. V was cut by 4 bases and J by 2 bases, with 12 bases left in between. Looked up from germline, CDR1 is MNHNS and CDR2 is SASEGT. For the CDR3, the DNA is TGTGCCAGCAGTGTACAGGTGGGGGGCAATCAGCCCCAGCATTTT. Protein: CASSVQVGGNQPQHF.

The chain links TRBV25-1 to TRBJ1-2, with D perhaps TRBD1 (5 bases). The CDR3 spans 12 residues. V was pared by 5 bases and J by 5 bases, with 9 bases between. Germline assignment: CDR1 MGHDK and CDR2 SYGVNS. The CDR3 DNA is TGTGCCAGCAGTCCCGGGACGTATGGCTACACCTTC. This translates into CASSPGTYGYTF.

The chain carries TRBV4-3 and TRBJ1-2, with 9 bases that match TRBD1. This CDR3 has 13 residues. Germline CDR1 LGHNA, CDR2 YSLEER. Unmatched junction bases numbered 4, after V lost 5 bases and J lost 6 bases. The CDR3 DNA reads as TGCGCCAGCAGCGTCAGACAGGGGGATGGCTACACCTTC. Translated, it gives CASSVRQGDGYTF.

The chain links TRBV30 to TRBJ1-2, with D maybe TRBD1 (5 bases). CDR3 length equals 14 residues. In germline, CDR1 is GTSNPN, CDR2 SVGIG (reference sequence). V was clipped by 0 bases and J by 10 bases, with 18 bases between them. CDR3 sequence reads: CAWSVLRRVRVYTF. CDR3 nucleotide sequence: TGTGCCTGGAGTGTACTCCGCAGGGTTAGAGTCTACACCTTC.

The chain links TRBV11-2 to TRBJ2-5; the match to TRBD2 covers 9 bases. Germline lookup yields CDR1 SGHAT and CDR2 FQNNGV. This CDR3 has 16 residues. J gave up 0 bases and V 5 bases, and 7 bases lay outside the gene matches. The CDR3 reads CASSPGLAGHQETQYF. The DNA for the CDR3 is TGTGCCAGCAGCCCGGGACTAGCTGGGCACCAAGAGACCCAGTACTTC.

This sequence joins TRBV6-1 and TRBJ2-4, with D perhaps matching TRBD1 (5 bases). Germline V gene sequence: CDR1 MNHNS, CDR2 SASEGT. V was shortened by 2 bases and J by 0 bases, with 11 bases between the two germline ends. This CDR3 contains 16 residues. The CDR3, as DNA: TGTGCCAGCAGTGAAAGGGGCGGAGCAGCCAAAAACATTCAGTACTTC. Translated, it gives CASSERGGAAKNIQYF.

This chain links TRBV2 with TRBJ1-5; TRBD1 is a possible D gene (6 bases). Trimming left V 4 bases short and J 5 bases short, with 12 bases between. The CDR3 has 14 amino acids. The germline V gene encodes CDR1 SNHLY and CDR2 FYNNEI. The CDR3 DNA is TGTGCCAGCAGTGTCGAGCGGGGGCATCAGCCCCAGCATTTT. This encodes CASSVERGHQPQHF.

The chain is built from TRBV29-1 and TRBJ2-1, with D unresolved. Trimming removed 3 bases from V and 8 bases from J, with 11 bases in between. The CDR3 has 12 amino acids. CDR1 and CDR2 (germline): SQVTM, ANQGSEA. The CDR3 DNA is TGCAGCGTTGAGGTTCTTCAGGATGAGCAGTTCTTC. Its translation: CSVEVLQDEQFF.

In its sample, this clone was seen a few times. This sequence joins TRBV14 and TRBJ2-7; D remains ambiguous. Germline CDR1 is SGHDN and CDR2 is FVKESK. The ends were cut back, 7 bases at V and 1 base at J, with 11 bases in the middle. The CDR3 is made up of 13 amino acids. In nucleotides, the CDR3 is TGTGCCAGCAACTCCCGCTCGTCCTACGAGCAGTACTTC. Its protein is CASNSRSSYEQYF.

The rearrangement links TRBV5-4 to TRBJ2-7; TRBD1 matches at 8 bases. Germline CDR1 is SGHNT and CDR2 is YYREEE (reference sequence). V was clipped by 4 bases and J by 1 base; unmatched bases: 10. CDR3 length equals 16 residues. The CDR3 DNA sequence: TGTGCCAGCAGCCTTGACAGGGGTCGGGCTTCCTACGAGCAGTACTTC. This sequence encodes CASSLDRGRASYEQYF.

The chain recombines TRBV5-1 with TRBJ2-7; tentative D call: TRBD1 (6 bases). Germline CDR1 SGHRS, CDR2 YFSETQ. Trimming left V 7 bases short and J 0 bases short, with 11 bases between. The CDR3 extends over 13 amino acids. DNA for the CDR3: TGCGCCAGCCGCCGACAGGACTCCTACGAGCAGTACTTC. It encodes CASRRQDSYEQYF.

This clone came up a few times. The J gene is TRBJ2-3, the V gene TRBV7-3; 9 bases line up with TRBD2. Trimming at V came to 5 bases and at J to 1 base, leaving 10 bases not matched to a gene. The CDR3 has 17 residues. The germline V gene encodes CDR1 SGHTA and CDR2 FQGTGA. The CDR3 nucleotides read TGTGCCAGCAGCAAGCGGGGGGCGGCATTGGGCACAGATACGCAGTATTTT. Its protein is CASSKRGAALGTDTQYF.

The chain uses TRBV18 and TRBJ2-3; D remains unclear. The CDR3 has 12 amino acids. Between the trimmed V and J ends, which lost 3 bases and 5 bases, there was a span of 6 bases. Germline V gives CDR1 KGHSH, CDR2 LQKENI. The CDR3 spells CASSPMRDTQYF. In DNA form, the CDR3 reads TGTGCCAGCTCACCTATGAGAGATACGCAGTATTTT.

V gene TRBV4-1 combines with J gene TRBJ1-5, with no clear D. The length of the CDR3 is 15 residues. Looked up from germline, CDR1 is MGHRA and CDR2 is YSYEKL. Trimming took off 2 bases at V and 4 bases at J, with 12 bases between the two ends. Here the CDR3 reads CASSQSRPSNQPQHF. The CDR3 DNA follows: TGCGCCAGCAGCCAATCTCGGCCGTCGAATCAGCCCCAGCATTTT.

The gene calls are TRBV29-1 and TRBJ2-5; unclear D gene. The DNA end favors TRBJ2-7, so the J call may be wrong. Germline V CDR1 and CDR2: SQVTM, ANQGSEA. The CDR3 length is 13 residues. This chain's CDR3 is CSVEVVTPYEQYF. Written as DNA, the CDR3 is TGCAGCGTTGAAGTCGTGACACCTTACGAGCAGTACTTC.

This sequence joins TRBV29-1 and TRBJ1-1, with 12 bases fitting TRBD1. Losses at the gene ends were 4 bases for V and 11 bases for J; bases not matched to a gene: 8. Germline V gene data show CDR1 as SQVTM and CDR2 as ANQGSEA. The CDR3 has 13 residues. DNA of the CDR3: TGCAGCGTTGCATCCGGGACAGGGGGCAACGCTTTCTTT. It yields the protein CSVASGTGGNAFF.

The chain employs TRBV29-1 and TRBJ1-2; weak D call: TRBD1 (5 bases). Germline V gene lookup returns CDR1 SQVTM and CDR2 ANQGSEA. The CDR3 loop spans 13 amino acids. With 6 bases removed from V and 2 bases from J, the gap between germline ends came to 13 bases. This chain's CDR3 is CSVAWGGNYGYTF. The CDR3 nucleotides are TGCAGCGTCGCTTGGGGGGGGAACTATGGCTACACCTTC.

CDR3 bases: TGTGCCAGCAGCCAGGACAGAGGTGCCGGGGAGCTGTTTTTT. As protein: CASSQDRGAGELFF. V usage is TRBV5-6 and J usage is TRBJ2-2; TRBD1 might be the D (6 bases). The CDR3 contains 14 residues. The germline V gene encodes CDR1 SGHDT and CDR2 YYEEEE. Trimming stripped 4 bases from V and 6 bases from J, with 13 bases between.

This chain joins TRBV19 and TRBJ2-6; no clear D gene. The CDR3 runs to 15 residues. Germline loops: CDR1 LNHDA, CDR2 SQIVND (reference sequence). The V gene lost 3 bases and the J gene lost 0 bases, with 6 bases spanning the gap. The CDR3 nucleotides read TGTGCCAGTAGTATCGATCTCTCTGGGGCCAACGTCCTGACTTTC. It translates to CASSIDLSGANVLTF.

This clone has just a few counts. CDR3 sequence (DNA): TGTGCCTGGAGTCCCCTTGGCTGGGACGACTATGGCTACACCTTC. Amino acids: CAWSPLGWDDYGYTF. The chain is built from TRBV30 and TRBJ1-2, with D maybe TRBD1 (5 bases). The CDR3 consists of 15 residues. Trimming shortened V by 2 bases and J by 3 bases, and 16 bases separated the two germline ends. Per the germline V gene, CDR1 is GTSNPN and CDR2 is SVGIG (reference sequence).